The text below deals with one T cell receptor (beta chain). Its antigen is currently unknown. This specimen belongs to a study of identical twins. Germline V CDR1 and CDR2: SQVTM, ANQGSEA. J gave up 0 bases and V 5 bases, and 8 bases lay outside the gene matches. The CDR3 extends over 17 amino acids. From the 5' RACE reads, TCRdb called clonotypes with MiXCR, one entry per CDR3 protein. The sample lists 350,000 or so distinct CDR3 sequences, 9% to 10% occurring once. Overall study findings and caveats: Modelling underestimated the level of out-of-frame TCR alpha sharing observed in monozygotic twins.

The sequenced sample consisted of naive T cells sorted from blood. The sequence was obtained from a woman between 50 and 59 years old in good health. The V and J genes are TRBV29-1 and TRBJ2-6, with 9 positions matching TRBD1. The DNA of the CDR3 is TGCAGCGTTCGGGGGACAGGGACCCTCTCTGGGGCCAACGTCCTGACTTTC. Translated: CSVRGTGTLSGANVLTF.